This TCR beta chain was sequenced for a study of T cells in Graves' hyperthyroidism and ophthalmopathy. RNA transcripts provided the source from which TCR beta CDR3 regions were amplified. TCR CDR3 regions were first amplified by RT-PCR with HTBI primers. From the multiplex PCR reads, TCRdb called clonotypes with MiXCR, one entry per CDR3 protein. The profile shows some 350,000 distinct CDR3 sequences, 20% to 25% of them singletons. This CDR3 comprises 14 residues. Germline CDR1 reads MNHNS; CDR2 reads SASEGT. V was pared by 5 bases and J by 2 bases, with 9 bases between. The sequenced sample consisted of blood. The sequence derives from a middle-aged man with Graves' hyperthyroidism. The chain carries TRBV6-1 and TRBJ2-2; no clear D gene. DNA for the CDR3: TGTGCCAGCAGTTATGCCAGAAACACCGGGGAGCTGTTTTTT. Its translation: CASSYARNTGELFF.